This T cell receptor beta chain appears in the sequencing data of a study of CD8+ T cells in alopecia areata. Once RNA had been extracted, it was reverse transcribed into cDNA to act as the sequencing template. Data came from immunoSEQ multiplex PCR; TCRdb stores just in-frame clones and leaves some out. The sample consists of about 94,000 clones, more than 65% of them appearing once. Germline V gene data show CDR1 as SGHRS and CDR2 as YFSETQ. V was shortened by 4 bases and J by 3 bases, with 13 bases between the two germline ends. The CDR3 is made up of 14 amino acids. Treatment specified: oral pan-JAK inhibitor, 5-10 mg twice daily. CD4+ and CD8+ T cells were sorted from PBMCs.

The rearrangement uses TRBV5-1 and TRBJ1-1; tentative D call: TRBD1 (5 bases). Sequencing used CD8+ T cells sorted from blood, obtained at approximately week 42, from a patient treated with tofacitinib. The receptor comes from a human donor with alopecia areata. CDR3 nucleotides: TGCGCCAGCAGCCTAAGAGGGGATGACACTGAAGCTTTCTTT. Amino acids: CASSLRGDDTEAFF.